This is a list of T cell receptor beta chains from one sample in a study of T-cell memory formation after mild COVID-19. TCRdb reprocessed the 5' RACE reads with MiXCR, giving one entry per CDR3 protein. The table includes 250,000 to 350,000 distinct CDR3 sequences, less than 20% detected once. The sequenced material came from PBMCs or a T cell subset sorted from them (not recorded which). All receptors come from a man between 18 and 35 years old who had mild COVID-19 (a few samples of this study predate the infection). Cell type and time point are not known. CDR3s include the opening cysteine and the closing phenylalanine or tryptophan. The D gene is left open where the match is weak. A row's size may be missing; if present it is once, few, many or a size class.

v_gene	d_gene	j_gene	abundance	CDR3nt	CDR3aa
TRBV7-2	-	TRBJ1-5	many	TGTGCCAGCGCGGGAGGTTCTAATCAGCCCCAGCATTTT	CASAGGSNQPQHF
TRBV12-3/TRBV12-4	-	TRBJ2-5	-	TGTGCCAGCAGTTTGGGGGCTAGCGAGACCCAGTACTTC	CASSLGASETQYF
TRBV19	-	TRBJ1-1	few	TGTGCCAGTAGTATAGGCTCGGGGGACACTGAAGCTTTCTTT	CASSIGSGDTEAFF
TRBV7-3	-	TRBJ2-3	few	TGTGCCAGCAGCTTGGAGCTTTTCACAGATACGCAGTATTTT	CASSLELFTDTQYF
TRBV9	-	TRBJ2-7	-	TGTGCCAGCAGTTCCGCAGTAGGGAACGAGCAGTACTTC	CASSSAVGNEQYF
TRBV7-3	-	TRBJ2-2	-	TGTGCCAGCAGCTCGGACTTCAACACCGGGGAGCTGTTTTTT	CASSSDFNTGELFF
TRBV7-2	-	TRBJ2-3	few	TGTGCCAGCAGCTACCGACGCACAGATACGCAGTATTTT	CASSYRRTDTQYF
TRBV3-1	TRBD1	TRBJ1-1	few	TGTGCCAGCAGCCAACCTCCGGGACAGGGGGGAACTGAAGCTTTCTTT	CASSQPPGQGGTEAFF
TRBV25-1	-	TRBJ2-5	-	TGTGCCAGCAGTGCTCTTGGACAGTTGCAAGAGACCCAGTACTTC	CASSALGQLQETQYF
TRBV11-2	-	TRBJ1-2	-	TGTGCCAGCAGCTTAGGTCCAGCCGCTTATGGCTACACCTTC	CASSLGPAAYGYTF
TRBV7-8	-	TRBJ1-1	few	TGTGCCAGCAGCTTAGGATTTCGGGGCCTAAACACTGAAGCTTTCTTT	CASSLGFRGLNTEAFF
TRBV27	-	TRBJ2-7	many	TGTGCCAGCAGTGTTAAAGCCGGAGGGCTCTACGAGCAGTACTTC	CASSVKAGGLYEQYF
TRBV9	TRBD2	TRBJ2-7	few	TGTGCCAGCAGCGTAGGCCTAGCGGGGGCCTCCTACGAGCAGTACTTC	CASSVGLAGASYEQYF
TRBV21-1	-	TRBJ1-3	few	TGTGCCAGCCTCCACCCAGTCTATTCCATAGGCACCGTACTTAGCTCTGGAAACACCATATATTTT	CASLHPVYSIGTVLSSGNTIYF
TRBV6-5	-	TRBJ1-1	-	TGTGCCAGCAGTGAAACCGGGACGCGGGCTTTCTTT	CASSETGTRAFF
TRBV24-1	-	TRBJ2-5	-	TGTGCCACCAGTGATTTGTCCCCGCTTCGACGGCGTCAAGAGACCCAGTACTTC	CATSDLSPLRRRQETQYF
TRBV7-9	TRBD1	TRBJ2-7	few	TGTGCCAGCAGCTCGAGGGGGCGACAGGGAAGGTCCTACGAGCAGTACTTC	CASSSRGRQGRSYEQYF
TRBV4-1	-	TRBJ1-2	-	TGCGCCAGCAGCCAAGTGATCCAGGACGGCTACACCTTC	CASSQVIQDGYTF
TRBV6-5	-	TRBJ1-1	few	TGTGCCAGCAGTTATCATGGACGGGGGGACACTGAAGCTTTCTTT	CASSYHGRGDTEAFF
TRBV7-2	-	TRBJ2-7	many	TGTGCCAGCAGCTTAACCGGGGGAACCTACTACGAGCAGTACTTC	CASSLTGGTYYEQYF
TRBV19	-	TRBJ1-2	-	TGTGCCAGTAGTACCGGGCTGGCGGATGGCTACACCTTC	CASSTGLADGYTF
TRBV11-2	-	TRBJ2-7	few	TGTGCCAGCAGCCTTATCAACTACGAGCAGTACTTC	CASSLINYEQYF
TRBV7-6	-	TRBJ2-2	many	TGTGCCAGCAGATCCCGACAGGAGCTCACCGGGGAGCTGTTTTTT	CASRSRQELTGELFF
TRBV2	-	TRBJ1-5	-	TGTGCCAGCAGTGAAGAGCAGGGGAGCCATCAGCCCCAGCATTTT	CASSEEQGSHQPQHF
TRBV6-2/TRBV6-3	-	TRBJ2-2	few	TGTGCCAGCAGTCCCCGGCCACTCACCGGGGAGCTGTTTTTT	CASSPRPLTGELFF
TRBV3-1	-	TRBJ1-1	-	TGTGCCAGCAGCCTGTTTAGTACGAACACTGAAGCTTTCTTT	CASSLFSTNTEAFF
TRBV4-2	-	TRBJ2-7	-	TGTGCCAGCAGCCAAGAATCTTCCCGAGGGACGGAGCAGTACTTC	CASSQESSRGTEQYF
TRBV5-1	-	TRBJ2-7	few	TGCGCCAGCAGCTTGGTTGCGGGGAGCTCCTACGAGCAGTACTTC	CASSLVAGSSYEQYF
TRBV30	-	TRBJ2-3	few	TGTGCCTGGAGCTTTCTGGATACGCAGTATTTT	CAWSFLDTQYF
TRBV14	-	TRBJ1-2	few	TGTGCCAGCAGCCACAGACCGTTGACAGGCCGTGCGCTCTATGGCTACACCTTC	CASSHRPLTGRALYGYTF
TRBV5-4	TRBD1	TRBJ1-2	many	TGTGCCAGCAGCTTGGAGAACAGGGGTGGTGGCTACACCTTC	CASSLENRGGGYTF
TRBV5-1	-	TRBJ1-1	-	TGCGCCAGCAGCTTGTTCGGCAGATACACTGAAGCTTTCTTT	CASSLFGRYTEAFF
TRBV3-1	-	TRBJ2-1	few	TGTGCCAGCAGCCAGCACCAGGGGAATGAGCAGTTCTTC	CASSQHQGNEQFF
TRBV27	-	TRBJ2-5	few	TGTGCCAGCAGCCGGTTCGTCGGGCACGAGGAGACCCAGTACTTC	CASSRFVGHEETQYF
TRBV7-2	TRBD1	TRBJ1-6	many	TGTGCCAGCAGCTGGACAGGGGATAATTCACCCCTCCACTTT	CASSWTGDNSPLHF
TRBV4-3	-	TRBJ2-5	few	TGTGCCAGCAGCCAAGATTACCGGGGACAAGAGACCCAGTACTTC	CASSQDYRGQETQYF
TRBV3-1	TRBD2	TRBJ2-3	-	TGTGCCAGCAGCCTTGGACTAGCGGGGGGCCCCGCAGATACGCAGTATTTT	CASSLGLAGGPADTQYF
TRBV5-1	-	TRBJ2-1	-	TGCGCCAGCAGCTTGGTCGGGGGAGAGGGGGAGCAGTTCTTC	CASSLVGGEGEQFF
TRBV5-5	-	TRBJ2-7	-	TGTGCCAGCAGCTTGGTCCCAGGTCTAGGATCGGAGAAGTACTTC	CASSLVPGLGSEKYF
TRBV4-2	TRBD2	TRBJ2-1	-	TGTGCCAGTTCGAGCGGGGGGGCGAATACGCGGCAGTTCTTC	CASSSGGANTRQFF
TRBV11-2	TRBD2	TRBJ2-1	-	TGTGCCAGCATCCCCTTAGGGACTAGCGGATACAATGAGCAGTTCTTC	CASIPLGTSGYNEQFF
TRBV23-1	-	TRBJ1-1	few	TGCGCCAGCAGTCGGTCCGGGAACACTGAAGCTTTCTTT	CASSRSGNTEAFF
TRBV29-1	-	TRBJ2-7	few	TGCAGCGTTCGGGACTGGGCCTACGGGCAGTACTTC	CSVRDWAYGQYF
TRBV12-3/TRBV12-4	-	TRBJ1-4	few	TGTGCCAGCAGTTTAGGAGGCAGAGAAAAACTGTTTTTT	CASSLGGREKLFF
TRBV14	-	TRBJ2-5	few	TGTGCCAGCAGCCAAGAAGGGACCCAGTACTTC	CASSQEGTQYF
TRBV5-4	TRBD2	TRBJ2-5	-	TGTGCCAGCAGCTTGGCCGGGGCGGGGGGCCAAGAGACCCAGTACTTC	CASSLAGAGGQETQYF
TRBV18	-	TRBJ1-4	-	TGTGCCAGCTCACATGACAGCCAAAATGAAAAACTGTTTTTT	CASSHDSQNEKLFF
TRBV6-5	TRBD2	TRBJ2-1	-	TGTGCCAGCAGTTACCTAGCGGGGACCGGTGAGCAGTTCTTC	CASSYLAGTGEQFF
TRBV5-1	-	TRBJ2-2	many	TGCGCCAGCAGACCATTTGGGAGCGGGGAGCTGTTTTTT	CASRPFGSGELFF
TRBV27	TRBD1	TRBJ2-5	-	TGTGCCAGCAGTTTTGTCGGGACAGGGGTACAAGAGACCCAGTACTTC	CASSFVGTGVQETQYF
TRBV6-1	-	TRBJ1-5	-	TGTGCCAGCAGTGATTTAAACCAGGGAAATCAGCCCCAGCATTTT	CASSDLNQGNQPQHF
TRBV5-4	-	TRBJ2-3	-	TGTGCCAGCAGCTTTCCTGGGGGGCCGGGATCGCAGTATTTT	CASSFPGGPGSQYF
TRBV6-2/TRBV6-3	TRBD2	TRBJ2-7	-	TGTGCCAGCAGCCTAAGCGGGGGACAACTCTACGAGCAGTACTTC	CASSLSGGQLYEQYF
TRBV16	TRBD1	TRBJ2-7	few	TGTGCCAGCAGCCTAAGGTGGGACAGCTACGAGCAGTACTTC	CASSLRWDSYEQYF